These 20 T cell receptor beta chains came from one sample sequenced in a study of response to subunit inactivated influenza vaccine. TCRdb re-analysed the RT-PCR reads in MiXCR, keeping a single row per CDR3 protein. The table records 450,000 to 700,000 distinct CDR3 sequences, 12% to 15% of them present only once. The input for sequencing was PBMCs from blood, taken 11 to 12 days after vaccination. These receptors all stem from a man in his fifties who received an inactivated influenza vaccine.

The genes are TRBV2 and TRBJ1-5, with TRBD1 matching 9 bases. V lost 5 bases and J lost 4; bases outside the gene matches: 6. Per the germline V gene, CDR1 is SNHLY and CDR2 is FYNNEI. This CDR3 region has 15 residues. CDR3 sequence (DNA): TGTGCCAGCAGTCCCGGGACAGGGAGGAATCAGCCCCAGCATTTT. This translates into CASSPGTGRNQPQHF.

This rearrangement joins TRBV7-2 to TRBJ1-5; TRBD1 might be the D (6 bases). This CDR3 region has 13 residues. Trimming took 7 bases from V and 5 from J, leaving 12 bases between them. Germline CDR1 SGHTA, CDR2 FQGNSA. This chain's CDR3 is CASTTYRDQPQHF. The CDR3 DNA follows: TGTGCCAGCACCACTTACAGGGATCAGCCCCAGCATTTT.

The sample holds many counts of this clonotype. V and J are TRBV12-3 or TRBV12-4 and TRBJ2-7; the D is unclear. The CDR3 runs 12 residues. V was pared by 1 base and J by 2 bases, with 3 bases between. CDR3 residues: CASSLVTYEQYF. CDR3 in DNA: TGTGCCAGCAGTTTAGTTACCTACGAGCAGTACTTC.

The sample holds a few counts of this clonotype. CDR3 sequence: CASSYYGQGQSYEQYF. CDR3 DNA sequence: TGTGCCAGCAGCTACTATGGACAGGGGCAGTCCTACGAGCAGTACTTC. The gene calls are TRBV5-5 and TRBJ2-7, with 9 bases aligning to TRBD1. The V segment lost 3 bases and the J segment 1 base; nucleotides outside the gene matches: 8. Per the germline V gene, CDR1 is SGHKS and CDR2 is YYEKEE (reference sequence). The CDR3 spans 16 residues. Supplemented by reference TRBV5-5 and TRBJ2-7, the full variable domain reads DAGVTQSPTHLIKTRGQQVTLRCSPISGHKSVSWYQQVLGQGPQFIFQYYEKEERGRGNFPDRFSARQFPNYSSELNVNALLLGDSALYLCASSYYGQGQSYEQYFGPGTRLTVT.

This clonotype was detected only a few times. The chain has TRBV20-1 and TRBJ2-2, with a tentative D call TRBD2 (6 bases). Germline V gene data show CDR1 as DFQATT and CDR2 as SNEGSKA (reference sequence). The germline V and J ends were trimmed by 3 bases and 0 bases, with 11 bases remaining between them. The CDR3 has 15 amino acids. CDR3 amino acids: CSARGRTTNTGELFF. For the CDR3, the DNA is TGCAGTGCTAGGGGGAGGACAACGAACACCGGGGAGCTGTTTTTT.

This clonotype has a count of ten or more. This chain links TRBV12-3 or TRBV12-4 with TRBJ2-5; a possible D gene is TRBD2 (6 bases). This CDR3 comprises 14 residues. Trimming stripped 3 bases from V and 3 bases from J, with 11 bases between. The CDR3 region is CASSLHGGKETQYF. The DNA of the CDR3 is TGTGCCAGCAGTTTGCACGGCGGGAAAGAGACCCAGTACTTC.

This clonotype has a handful of counts. The chain carries TRBV4-3 and TRBJ1-3, with 7 nucleotides matching TRBD1. Losses at the gene ends were 4 bases for V and 2 bases for J; bases not matched to a gene: 2. In germline, CDR1 is LGHNA, CDR2 YSLEER. The CDR3 extends over 14 amino acids. The DNA for the CDR3 is TGCGCCAGCAGCCGAGGGACAGCTGGAAACACCATATATTTT. It codes for CASSRGTAGNTIYF.

V gene TRBV3-1 combines with J gene TRBJ2-2; no reliable D call. In germline, CDR1 is LGHDT, CDR2 YNNKEL (reference sequence). This CDR3 comprises 14 residues. V was trimmed by 4 bases and J by 6 bases, leaving 12 bases between them. The CDR3 DNA follows: TGTGCCAGCAGCCGCCCTAGATCGGCCGGGGAGCTGTTTTTT. Translated, it gives CASSRPRSAGELFF. Together with reference TRBV3-1 and TRBJ2-2, the CDR3 gives the full variable domain: DTAVSQTPKYLVTQMGNDKSIKCEQNLGHDTMYWYKQDSKKFLKIMFSYNNKELIINETVPNRFSPKSPDKAHLNLHINSLELGDSAVYFCASSRPRSAGELFFGEGSRLTVL.

This rearrangement joins TRBV20-1 to TRBJ1-2, with 9 bases identical to TRBD1. There are 15 residues in the CDR3. V dropped 0 bases and J dropped 5; count of bases not matched to a gene: 7. Per the germline V gene, CDR1 is DFQATT and CDR2 is SNEGSKA (reference sequence). CDR3 bases: TGCAGTGCTAGAGAGCCCCCGGGACAGGGATATGGCTACACCTTC. Translated: CSAREPPGQGYGYTF.

J is TRBJ1-1 and V is TRBV4-1; D perhaps matches TRBD1 (6 bases). Per germline, CDR1 MGHRA and CDR2 YSYEKL. CDR3 length equals 15 residues. V shed 0 bases and J shed 5 bases, with 13 bases lying between them. CDR3 nucleotide sequence: TGCGCCAGCAGCCAAGACAGGGGACGAGGGACTGAAGCTTTCTTT. Translating it yields CASSQDRGRGTEAFF.

Here the CDR3 reads CASSLVGRSYNEQFF. CDR3 DNA: TGTGCCAGCAGCTTGGTGGGGCGCTCCTACAATGAGCAGTTCTTC. The genes are TRBV5-6 and TRBJ2-1, with a weak D call TRBD1 (5 bases). In germline, CDR1 is SGHDT, CDR2 YYEEEE. This CDR3 spans 15 amino acids. V gave up 0 bases and J gave up 0 bases, with 7 bases separating them. Full variable domain (rest looked up from reference TRBV5-6 and TRBJ2-1): DAGVTQSPTHLIKTRGQQVTLRCSPKSGHDTVSWYQQALGQGPQFIFQYYEEEERQRGNFPDRFSGHQFPNYSSELNVNALLLGDSALYLCASSLVGRSYNEQFFGPGTRLTVL.

This clonotype came up many times. This chain links TRBV27 with TRBJ2-7; the D gene is possibly TRBD2 (6 bases). V was pared by 5 bases and J by 1 base, with 15 bases between. CDR3 size: 15 residues. Germline CDR1 MNHEY, CDR2 SMNVEV (reference sequence). CDR3 nucleotides: TGTGCCAGCAGTGCCGCGGGACTGGGGTCCTACGAGCAGTACTTC. Translating gives CASSAAGLGSYEQYF.

The gene calls are TRBV29-1 and TRBJ2-1; no clear D. This CDR3 region has 13 residues. CDR1 is SQVTM, CDR2 ANQGSEA, per germline. The V and J ends lost 3 bases and 7 bases respectively, with 13 bases between them. Here the CDR3 reads CSVEWGRRNEQFF. Here the CDR3 DNA reads TGCAGCGTTGAGTGGGGTCGTAGGAATGAGCAGTTCTTC.

The genes are TRBV2 and TRBJ1-6; tentative D call: TRBD1 (5 bases). The V gene's germline CDR1 is SNHLY and CDR2 FYNNEI. Trimming stripped 4 bases from V and 10 bases from J, with 17 bases between. The CDR3 is 15 amino acids. CDR3 nucleotides: TGTGCCAGCAGTGGGGAGGGGAACAGGCGGTCACCCCTCCACTTT. Translation: CASSGEGNRRSPLHF.

This clonotype showed up just a few times. This chain uses TRBV20-1 with TRBJ1-1; no definite D call. The V end lost 5 bases, the J end lost 4 bases, and 17 bases lay between the germline ends. This CDR3 has 14 amino acids. CDR1 DFQATT and CDR2 SNEGSKA come from the germline V gene (reference sequence). CDR3 region: CSALPTGAVTEAFF. The CDR3 DNA is TGCAGTGCTCTCCCAACGGGAGCTGTCACTGAAGCTTTCTTT.

This chain joins TRBV29-1 and TRBJ2-2, with D maybe TRBD2 (5 bases). Looked up from germline, CDR1 is SQVTM and CDR2 is ANQGSEA. With 4 bases removed from V and 7 bases from J, the gap between germline ends came to 19 bases. CDR3 length: 15 amino acids. As DNA, the CDR3 is TGCAGCGTTGGAAGAGGTAGCGAGGGTAGCGGGGAGCTGTTTTTT. Translation: CSVGRGSEGSGELFF.

The chain is built from TRBV15 and TRBJ1-2, with 7 bases aligning to TRBD1. The CDR3 loop spans 15 amino acids. The V and J ends lost 0 bases and 4 bases, in that order; junction bases with no gene match: 5. Germline V gene lookup returns CDR1 LNHNV and CDR2 YYDKDF (reference sequence). CDR3 protein: CATSRDHGTAYGYTF. The CDR3, as DNA: TGTGCCACCAGCAGAGATCATGGGACAGCCTATGGCTACACCTTC.

This clonotype was found a few times. This chain uses TRBV29-1 with TRBJ1-2; a possible D gene is TRBD1 (6 bases). Looked up from germline, CDR1 is SQVTM and CDR2 is ANQGSEA. Trimming shortened V by 0 bases and J by 6 bases, and 8 bases separated the two germline ends. This CDR3 has 12 residues. The CDR3 sequence: CSVEEQGNGYTF. CDR3 nucleotides: TGCAGCGTTGAAGAACAGGGCAATGGCTACACCTTC. Based on the CDR3 plus reference TRBV29-1 and TRBJ1-2, the full variable domain is SAVISQKPSRDICQRGTSLTIQCQVDSQVTMMFWYRQQPGQSLTLIATANQGSEATYESGFVIDKFPISRPNLTFSTLTVSNMSPEDSSIYLCSVEEQGNGYTFGSGTRLTVV.

CDR3 sequence: CASSLAGTAAGTQYF. CDR3 DNA sequence: TGTGCCAGCAGTTTAGCGGGGACAGCTGCCGGGACCCAGTACTTC. The chain combines TRBV12-3 or TRBV12-4 with TRBJ2-5; 7 nucleotides align to TRBD1. The CDR3 has 15 amino acids. V lost 0 bases and J lost 7; bases outside the gene matches: 8.

V gene TRBV12-3 or TRBV12-4 combines with J gene TRBJ2-5, with 11 bases that match TRBD2. The CDR3 sequence is 16 residues long. After removal of 6 bases from V and 0 bases from J, the junction contained 6 bases not matched to a gene. The CDR3 loop is CASSQRTSGYQETQYF. The CDR3, as DNA: TGTGCCAGCAGCCAACGGACTAGCGGGTACCAAGAGACCCAGTACTTC.